Shown below are 5 T cell receptor beta chains from a single sample sequenced in a study of regulatory T cells in long-lasting Graves disease. As to time point: newly diagnosed GD, antithyroid drugs for less than 3 months. Extracted RNA from PBMCs served as the source of the TCR library. To make TCR beta libraries, researchers used iRepertoire HTBI primers and Arm-PCR of CDR3 regions. Each CDR3 protein gets one entry after TCRdb re-called the multiplex PCR reads with MiXCR. The table has about 540,000 distinct CDR3 sequences, about 13% seen once; the top ten hold about 9.1%. Another study also made use of these data, one on T cells in Graves' hyperthyroidism and ophthalmopathy.

The sequences come from peripheral blood mononuclear cells (PBMCs), collected at new diagnosis, from a patient treated with antithyroid drugs. The receptors come from a man aged 30 to 39 with Graves disease.

In its sample, this clonotype was seen many times. The genes are TRBV12-3 or TRBV12-4 and TRBJ2-7; D unresolved. V gave up 0 bases and J gave up 0 bases, with 12 bases separating them. This CDR3 comprises 16 residues. The CDR3 is CASSLAPDVSSYEQYF. The CDR3 DNA sequence: TGTGCCAGCAGTTTAGCCCCGGACGTCAGCTCCTACGAGCAGTACTTC.

About this clonotype itself: A much larger clone lies a single base off, so this may be a read error. This CDR3 fails to terminate in the conserved phenylalanine or tryptophan, so it likely reflects a read error. The rearrangement joins TRBV6-1 to TRBJ1-2; the D gene is possibly TRBD1 (5 bases). V gave up 6 bases and J gave up 3 bases, with 23 bases separating them. Germline CDR1 MNHNS, CDR2 SASEGT. The CDR3 is made up of 17 amino acids. The CDR3 bases are TGTGCCAGCAGAGATATAAGGGGTACCCCAATCGACTATGGCTACACCTCC. It codes for CASRDIRGTPIDYGYTS.

This clonotype was seen a few times. V and J are TRBV9 and TRBJ2-5, with 8 bases that match TRBD1. Trimming removed 4 bases from V and 5 bases from J; junction bases left unmatched: 7. The CDR3 sequence is 14 residues long. Germline-derived CDR1 and CDR2 are SGDLS and YYNGEE. Here the CDR3 reads CASSSRTGQETQYF. The CDR3 bases are TGTGCCAGCAGCTCCAGGACAGGGCAGGAGACCCAGTACTTC.

This clonotype showed up just a few times. The chain uses TRBV9 and TRBJ2-1; 13 nucleotides line up with TRBD2. This CDR3 is built from 19 residues. V lost 3 bases to trimming and J lost 10 bases; unmatched junction nucleotides: 19. Looked up from germline, CDR1 is SGDLS and CDR2 is YYNGEE. The CDR3 here is CASSASGGTSGARVREQFF. CDR3 in DNA: TGTGCCAGCAGCGCCTCCGGTGGGACTAGCGGGGCTCGGGTTAGAGAGCAGTTCTTC.

Many counts were recorded for this clonotype. V gene TRBV14 combines with J gene TRBJ2-5; TRBD1 aligns across 8 bases. J lost 4 bases, V lost 3 bases, and 7 bases had no gene match. This CDR3 contains 15 residues. Germline V gives CDR1 SGHDN, CDR2 FVKESK. The CDR3 nucleotides are TGTGCCAGCAGCCATTGGGGACAGGTACGAGAGACCCAGTACTTC. This codes for CASSHWGQVRETQYF.